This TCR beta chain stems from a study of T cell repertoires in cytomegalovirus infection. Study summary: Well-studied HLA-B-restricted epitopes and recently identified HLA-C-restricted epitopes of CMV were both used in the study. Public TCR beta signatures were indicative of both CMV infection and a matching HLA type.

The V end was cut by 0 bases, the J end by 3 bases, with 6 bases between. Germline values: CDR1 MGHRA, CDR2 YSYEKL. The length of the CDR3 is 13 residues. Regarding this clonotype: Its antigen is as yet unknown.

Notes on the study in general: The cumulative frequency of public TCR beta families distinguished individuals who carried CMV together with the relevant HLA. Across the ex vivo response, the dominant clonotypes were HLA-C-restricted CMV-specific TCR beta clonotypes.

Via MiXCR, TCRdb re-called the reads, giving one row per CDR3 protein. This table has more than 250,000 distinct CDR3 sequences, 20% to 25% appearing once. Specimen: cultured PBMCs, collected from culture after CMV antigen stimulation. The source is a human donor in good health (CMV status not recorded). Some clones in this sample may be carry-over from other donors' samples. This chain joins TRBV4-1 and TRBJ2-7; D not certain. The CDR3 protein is CASSQDLVYEQYF. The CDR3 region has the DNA TGCGCCAGCAGCCAAGATCTAGTCTACGAGCAGTACTTC.